These 9 T cell receptor beta chains share one sample of origin, sequenced in a study of cytomegalovirus exposure and HLA in healthy donors. A multiplex PCR was run with 60 Vbeta primers and 13 Jbeta primers. Some clones are missing from TCRdb's copy, which holds only in-frame ones; the method was immunoSEQ multiplex PCR. The table lists almost 80,000 clones, around two thirds of them singletons. Sequencing used PBMCs. These receptors originate from a woman between 45 and 65 years old in good health and CMV-seropositive.

The rearrangement uses TRBV6-5 and TRBJ1-2; tentative D call: TRBD1 (5 bases). With 5 bases removed from V and 3 bases from J, the gap between germline ends came to 16 bases. The CDR3 totals 15 residues. CDR1 is MNHEY and CDR2 is SVGAGI in the germline V gene. CDR3 in amino acids: CASSTAAGDDYGYTF. DNA of the CDR3: TGTGCCAGCAGTACCGCGGCGGGGGATGACTATGGCTACACCTTC.

The rearrangement uses TRBV2 and TRBJ1-5, with 12 nucleotides matching TRBD1. Trimming took 6 bases from V and 6 from J; bases not matched to a gene: 6. Germline V lookup: CDR1 SNHLY, CDR2 FYNNEI. This CDR3 comprises 15 residues. CDR3 DNA sequence: TGTGCCAGCAGAGCCGGGACAGGGGGCGGTCAGCCCCAGCATTTT. The encoded protein is CASRAGTGGGQPQHF.

The V and J genes are TRBV6-4 and TRBJ1-2; possible D gene TRBD1, 5 bases. Trimming took off 6 bases at V and 7 bases at J, with 12 bases between the two ends. The CDR3 spans 12 residues. Germline assignment: CDR1 MRHNA and CDR2 SNTAGT. The CDR3 nucleotides are TGTGCCAGCAGGGCCGGGACTGGTGGCTACACCTTC. Its protein product is CASRAGTGGYTF.

This clone was seen a few times. The rearrangement links TRBV7-9 to TRBJ1-1; 11 positions match TRBD1. V dropped 3 bases and J dropped 8; count of bases not matched to a gene: 8. CDR3 length equals 15 residues. Germline CDR1 SEHNR, CDR2 FQNEAQ (reference sequence). The CDR3 bases are TGTGCCAGCAGCTTCTTGACGGACAGGGGGCGGGAAGCTTTCTTT. It yields the protein CASSFLTDRGREAFF.

The V call is TRBV19, the J call TRBJ2-1; tentative D call: TRBD2 (5 bases). Per germline, CDR1 LNHDA and CDR2 SQIVND (reference sequence). The CDR3 totals 14 residues. Trimming shortened V by 7 bases and J by 7 bases, and 17 bases separated the two germline ends. CDR3 nucleotides: TGTGCCAGTACCCCAGGAGAGCGGTGGAATGAGCAGTTCTTC. Translated: CASTPGERWNEQFF. Variable domain in full (rest from reference TRBV19 and TRBJ2-1): DGGITQSPKYLFRKEGQNVTLSCEQNLNHDAMYWYRQDPGQGLRLIYYSQIVNDFQKGDIAEGYSVSREKKESFPLTVTSAQKNPTAFYLCASTPGERWNEQFFGPGTRLTVL.

This chain links TRBV29-1 with TRBJ2-2; D remains unclear. Germline CDR1 and CDR2: SQVTM and ANQGSEA. The V end lost 5 bases, the J end lost 6 bases, and 7 bases lay between the germline ends. The CDR3 is 11 amino acids. CDR3 protein: CSVFSSGELFF. The CDR3 DNA sequence: TGCAGCGTTTTCAGTTCCGGGGAGCTGTTTTTT.

V is TRBV2 and J is TRBJ1-1, with no clear D. Trimming shortened V by 8 bases and J by 2 bases, and 18 bases separated the two germline ends. Germline lookup yields CDR1 SNHLY and CDR2 FYNNEI. The CDR3 has 15 residues. The CDR3 region is CASLALPTGNTEAFF. CDR3 nucleotides: TGTGCCAGCCTGGCCCTTCCGACGGGAAACACTGAAGCTTTCTTT.

The V and J genes are TRBV29-1 and TRBJ1-4, with D unclear. Trimming removed 5 bases at V and 0 bases at J, with 16 bases between. The germline V gene encodes CDR1 SQVTM and CDR2 ANQGSEA. This CDR3 comprises 16 residues. CDR3 amino acids: CSVPDSNSATNEKLFF. CDR3 nucleotide sequence: TGCAGCGTTCCAGACTCGAATTCAGCAACTAATGAAAAACTGTTTTTT.

The V call is TRBV28, the J call TRBJ1-1; D gene unclear. V shed 1 base and J shed 3 bases, with 6 bases lying between them. CDR1 and CDR2 (germline): MDHEN, SYDVKM. This CDR3 is built from 13 residues. The CDR3 bases are TGTGCCAGCAGTTTATTGGAGGACACTGAAGCTTTCTTT. Amino acids: CASSLLEDTEAFF.